This record covers a single T cell receptor (beta chain). The specificity of this receptor is unknown. No much larger clone is present one base from it, and per-base qualities are unavailable. These data come from a study of blood T cell repertoires in COVID-19 (dated by TCRdb to about 2020). A note on the overall study: Samples from collaborators originated in the United States, Italy and Spain and spanned both the acute and convalescent phases of COVID-19. The repertoires were made available in a free public database intended to serve as a resource for research on the immune response to SARS-CoV-2. Where available, HLA class I and class II types were obtained from metadata supplied by the sample provider rather than from assay-based typing. The samples were drawn from the first 160 participants of the ongoing ImmuneRACE study and from roughly 1,300 subjects provided by 6 global collaborators. The material from the prospective study consisted of cDNA or gDNA derived from T cells, B-cell-depleted T cells, or PBMCs. Deeply sampled blood TCRbeta repertoires from subjects exposed to, actively infected with, or recovered from COVID-19 were included in the dataset. The sample metadata nearly always contained a de-identified subject ID, COVID-19 status, age in years and sex.

Participants in the prospective study were enrolled through a virtual design, were aged roughly 18 to 100 years, and lived in approximately 24 United States geographic areas. In the prospective study, participants were assigned to cohorts based on the clinical history participants reported in a screening survey and a study questionnaire. For ImmuneRACE Cohort 3, a participant was defined as recovered based on two consecutive negative NP/OP PCR tests, clearance by a healthcare professional, or resolution of symptoms. Each participant in the prospective study had whole blood, serum and a nasopharyngeal or oropharyngeal swab collected by mobile phlebotomists. Prospective study participants could optionally give additional blood draws and questionnaires over an approximately two-month period. Blood samples from the prospective study were shipped frozen or at room temperature prior to DNA extraction.

Study-wide conclusions, independent of this receptor: Clinical and demographic metadata were provided uncurated, with the amount varying by source and participant.

The junction carries 11 bases between V and J, which are trimmed by 2 bases and 4 bases respectively. The CDR3 has 14 amino acids, counting the end cysteine and phenylalanine. The read is trimmed to its CDR3 DNA, 42 bases read in frame from base 1. Per the germline V gene (reference sequence), LNHNV is the CDR1 and YYDKDF is the CDR2. TCRbeta CDR3 regions were amplified from genomic DNA using the immunoSEQ Assay, a bias-controlled multiplex PCR. The published analysis was carried out like this. Nucleated cell counts per sample were estimated from amplification of reference gene primers within the assay. To quantify the absolute abundance of each unique TCRbeta CDR3 rearrangement, sequence reads were collapsed and filtered. For each sample, productive Simpson clonality was calculated as the square root of Simpson's diversity index across productive rearrangements. Not all clones reach the TCRdb copy of this immuneACCESS table, which keeps in-frame sequences only. Checked studies attribute under half of the gap to unresolved V genes and leave the rest unexplained. V and J calls and clone size are given by that table; D and trimming were obtained from the DNA. The table for this sample lists about 300,000 clones; about nine tenths of them were counted only once. Clones ranked in the top ten supply 8% to 13% of the sample.

Sequencing used PBMCs or T cells enriched from blood (not recorded which). Recombination linked TRBV15 to TRBJ1-1; the D gene identity is not certain. The receptor was isolated from a woman between 18 and 30 years old who had recovered from COVID-19. The CDR3 region: CATSRQARGTEAFF. The DNA sequence follows: TGTGCCACCAGCAGACAGGCACGGGGCACTGAAGCTTTCTTT.